This is a list of T cell receptor beta chains from one sample in a study of blood T cell repertoires in COVID-19. Sequencing was performed with immunoSEQ multiplex PCR; in TCRdb, only in-frame clones are kept and a portion is missing. The table records 300,000 to 350,000 clones, over 85% of them present only once. Sequencing was done on a sample of peripheral blood. These receptors all come from a woman in her sixties or seventies with COVID-19, enrolled during active disease. Each CDR3 is given with its conserved first and last residue.

j_gene,len,v_gene,CDR3aa
TRBJ2-7,20,TRBV18,CASSPLSGTSGGTNSYEQYF
TRBJ1-2,17,TRBV7-8,CASSQATGTLANYGYTF
TRBJ2-7,15,TRBV7-9,CASSSSGGGPGEQYF
TRBJ1-2,14,TRBV9,CASSPPDSNYGYTF
TRBJ2-1,14,TRBV5-1,CASSLPGGTQEQFF
TRBJ1-4,17,TRBV19,CASSIEDYGTDNEKLFF
TRBJ2-3,14,TRBV3-1/TRBV3-2,CASSYYFGADTQYF
TRBJ2-6,14,TRBV19,CASSDRAGANVLTF
TRBJ1-1,15,TRBV5-5,CASSLLGTGDTEAFF
TRBJ2-2,17,TRBV9,CASSVGGGQPNTGELFF
TRBJ1-2,14,TRBV18,CASSPPGTGHGYTF
TRBJ1-6,16,TRBV28,CASSDGGEAYNSPLHF
TRBJ2-3,16,TRBV18,CASSYNTGRSTDTQYF
TRBJ1-3,13,TRBV28,CATLGGSGNTIYF
TRBJ1-2,15,TRBV19,CASSPRDRAGYGYTF
TRBJ2-1,14,TRBV6-5,CASRGQGRGNEQFF
TRBJ1-5,15,TRBV18,CASSPTGYSNQPQHF
TRBJ1-5,17,TRBV6-1,CASSEARRGGSTQSQHF
TRBJ1-5,16,TRBV4-2,CASSPVGGAGNQPQHF
TRBJ2-3,16,TRBV2,CASTPQGLISTDTQYF
TRBJ2-7,13,TRBV5-5,CASSPGGAYEQYF
TRBJ1-4,18,TRBV4-1,CASSGRGANIATNEKLFF
TRBJ1-2,15,TRBV3-1/TRBV3-2,CASSHQEGPGYGYTF
TRBJ1-6,13,TRBV2,CASTPTGLGPLHF
TRBJ1-1,15,TRBV2,CASSSRTGRSTEAFF
TRBJ1-4,11,TRBV20-1,CSAADREKLFF
TRBJ1-1,15,TRBV6-6,CASSPYNRDNTEAFF
TRBJ1-5,15,TRBV5-6,CASSSGTGSNQPQHF
TRBJ2-1,16,TRBV19,CASSAASMAGFNEQFF
TRBJ2-1,14,TRBV6-5,CASSYSRVYNEQFF
TRBJ2-7,13,TRBV10-2,CASSDLGLREQYF
TRBJ1-4,15,TRBV7-2,CASSGQGALGEKLFF
TRBJ2-5,15,TRBV7-2,CASSLTGGYQETQYF
TRBJ2-5,16,TRBV6-1,CASSEAYGTFQETQYF
TRBJ1-1,14,TRBV6-5,CASSPTTWNTEAFF
TRBJ1-1,14,TRBV29-1,CSVGPLTGNTEAFF
TRBJ2-7,12,TRBV27,CASSTTLYEQYF
TRBJ2-1,13,TRBV27,CASSPRPYNEQFF
TRBJ1-1,16,TRBV4-1,CASSQAMFEGYTEAFF
TRBJ1-1,15,TRBV19,CASRTRSRGAGEAFF
TRBJ1-2,15,TRBV7-2,CASSSTTHQNYGYTF
TRBJ2-2,13,TRBV6-5,CAIKPGAIGELFF
TRBJ1-3,13,TRBV19,CASTGIFGNTIYF
TRBJ2-1,17,TRBV10-3,CAISESFSGGSYNEQFF
TRBJ2-7,14,TRBV28,CASAMRATYYEQYF
TRBJ2-3,14,TRBV6-1,CASSEGQVPGTQYF
TRBJ2-7,15,TRBV9,CASSLRGQGPYEQYF
TRBJ1-3,16,TRBV6-6,CASSSRTGSSGNTIYF
TRBJ1-3,17,TRBV11-2,CASSLGGTASSGNTIYF
TRBJ1-1,12,TRBV6-1,CASSLANTEAFF
TRBJ1-1,12,TRBV9,CASNRQGTEAFF